This T cell receptor (beta chain) was sequenced during a study of T cell repertoires in cytomegalovirus infection. General study points: Identification of carriers of CMV plus the relevant HLA was achieved through cumulative public TCR beta family frequency. HLA-C-restricted TCR beta clonotypes specific for CMV led the ex vivo response.

TCRdb called the reads again in MiXCR, with one record for every CDR3 protein. The table lists approximately 250,000 distinct CDR3 sequences, roughly 23% of them singletons. Germline V gene data show CDR1 as ENHRY and CDR2 as SYGVKD. CDR3 length: 14 residues. Deletions cut 6 bases from V and 0 bases from J, with 10 bases between. On this clonotype itself: Its target is not known.

Material: CD8+ T cells from PBMCs. The receptor was isolated from a human donor in good health (CMV status not recorded). Some clones in this sample may be carry-over from other donors' samples. This rearrangement joins TRBV10-3 to TRBJ2-3, with D maybe TRBD1 (5 bases). The CDR3 here is CAIRSRDSTDTQYF. In nucleotides, the CDR3 is TGTGCCATCAGGTCCAGGGATAGCACAGATACGCAGTATTTT.